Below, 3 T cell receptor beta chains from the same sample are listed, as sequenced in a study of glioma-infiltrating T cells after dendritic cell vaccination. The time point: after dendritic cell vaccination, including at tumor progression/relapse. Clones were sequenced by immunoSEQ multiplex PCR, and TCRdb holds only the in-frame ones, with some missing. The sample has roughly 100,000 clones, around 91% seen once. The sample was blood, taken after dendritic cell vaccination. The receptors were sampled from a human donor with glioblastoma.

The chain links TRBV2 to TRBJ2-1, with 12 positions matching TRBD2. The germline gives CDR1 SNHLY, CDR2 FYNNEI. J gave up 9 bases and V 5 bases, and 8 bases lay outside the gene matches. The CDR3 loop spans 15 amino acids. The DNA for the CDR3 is TGTGCCAGCAGTCCGAGTGCTAGCGGGGGGGCTGAGCAGTTCTTC. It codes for CASSPSASGGAEQFF.

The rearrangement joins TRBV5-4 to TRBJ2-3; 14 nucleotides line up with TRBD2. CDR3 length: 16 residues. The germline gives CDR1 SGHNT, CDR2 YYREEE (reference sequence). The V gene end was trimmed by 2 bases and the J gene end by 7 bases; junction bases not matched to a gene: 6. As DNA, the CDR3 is TGTGCCAGCAGCTTCCGACTAGCGGGAGGGCCGAATACGCAGTATTTT. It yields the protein CASSFRLAGGPNTQYF.

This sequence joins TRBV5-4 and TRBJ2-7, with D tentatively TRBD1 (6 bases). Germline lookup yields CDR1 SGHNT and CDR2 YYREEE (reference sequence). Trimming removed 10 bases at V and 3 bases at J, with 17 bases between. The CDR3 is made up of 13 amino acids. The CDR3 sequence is CADLDSSSYEQYF. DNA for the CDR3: TGTGCCGACCTGGACAGCTCCAGCTACGAGCAGTACTTC.